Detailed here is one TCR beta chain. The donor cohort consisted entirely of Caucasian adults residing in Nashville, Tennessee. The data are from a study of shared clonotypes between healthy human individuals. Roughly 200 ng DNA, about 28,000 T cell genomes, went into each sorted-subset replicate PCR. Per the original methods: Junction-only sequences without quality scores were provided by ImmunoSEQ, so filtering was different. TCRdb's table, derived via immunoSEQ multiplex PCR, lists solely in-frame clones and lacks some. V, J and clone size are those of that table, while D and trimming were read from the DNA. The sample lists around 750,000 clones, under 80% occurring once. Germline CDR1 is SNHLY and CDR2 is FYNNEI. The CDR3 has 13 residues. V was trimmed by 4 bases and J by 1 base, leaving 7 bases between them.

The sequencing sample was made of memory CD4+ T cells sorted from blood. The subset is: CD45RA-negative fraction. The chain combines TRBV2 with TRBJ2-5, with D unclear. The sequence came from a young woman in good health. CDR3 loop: CASSAASQETQYF. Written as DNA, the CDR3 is TGTGCCAGCAGTGCGGCCAGCCAAGAGACCCAGTACTTC.